The rows below give T cell receptor beta chains drawn from one sample of a study of neurological immune-mediated disorders. TCRdb processed the 5' RACE reads anew with MiXCR; each CDR3 protein has one entry. The sample consists of 60,000 to 80,000 distinct CDR3 sequences, under 5.5% of them appearing once. The sample was PBMCs. Receptors originate from a woman between 45 and 60 years old with multiple sclerosis. Both conserved end residues are part of each CDR3. A D gene is named only where the DNA matches it firmly. Only some rows state a clone size, as once, few, many or a class for expanded clones.

>TRBV6-4|many|.|TRBJ2-3
TGTGCCAGCAGTGACACAGCGGGGCAGGGGGCAGATACGCAGTATTTT
CASSDTAGQGADTQYF
>TRBV27|many|TRBD1|TRBJ1-2
TGTGCCAGCAGTTTTTCAGGGGGAGCGGGCTACACCTTC
CASSFSGGAGYTF
>TRBV2|many|.|TRBJ2-7
TGTGCCAGCAGTTCCGACAGCCCATACGAGCAGTACTTC
CASSSDSPYEQYF
>TRBV29-1|many|TRBD1|TRBJ2-4
TGCAGCGTTGATGGACAGGGGGAAGAGAACATTCAGTACTTC
CSVDGQGEENIQYF
>TRBV5-6|many|.|TRBJ1-5
TGTGCCAGCAGCCGCGTAGGAGATGAACATCAGCCCCAGCATTTT
CASSRVGDEHQPQHF
>TRBV20-1|many|.|TRBJ1-3
TGCAGTGCTAGAGGCTTACAAAGCTCTGGAAACACCATATATTTT
CSARGLQSSGNTIYF
>TRBV6-2/TRBV6-3|many|.|TRBJ2-3
TGTGCCAGCACCCTTCGACCCACAGATACGCAGTATTTT
CASTLRPTDTQYF
>TRBV7-3|many|.|TRBJ2-3
TGTGCCAGCAGCTTACTCGGTATAAGCCAGGGAGATACGCAGTATTTT
CASSLLGISQGDTQYF
>TRBV7-3|many|TRBD1|TRBJ2-7
TGTGCCAGCAGCTCTAAAGGGGGCTGGTACGAGCAGTACTTC
CASSSKGGWYEQYF
>TRBV15|many|TRBD1|TRBJ1-1
TGTGCCACCAGCCGTAAAGCGGGACAGAGGATGAACACTGAAGCTTTCTTT
CATSRKAGQRMNTEAFF
>TRBV24-1|many|.|TRBJ1-5
TGTGCCACCAGTGATCCCTACGAGGGAGGCAGCAATCAGCCCCAGCATTTT
CATSDPYEGGSNQPQHF
>TRBV6-1|many|.|TRBJ2-5
TGTGCCAGCAGGGTACTTGGGGCGAGGGAGACCCAGTACTTC
CASRVLGARETQYF
>TRBV27|many|.|TRBJ1-6
TGTGCCAGCAGTTTATCAGCAGGTCCTAATTCACCCCTCCACTTT
CASSLSAGPNSPLHF
>TRBV4-1|many|TRBD2|TRBJ2-7
TGCGCCAGCCGTTCGGGGGGGGGTGCCGAGCAGTACTTC
CASRSGGGAEQYF
>TRBV6-2/TRBV6-3|many|.|TRBJ2-7
TGTGCCAGCAGTTACGCAGGGTGGTACGAGCAGTACTTC
CASSYAGWYEQYF
>TRBV7-2|few|.|TRBJ2-1
TGTGCCAGCAGCTTTCGCGGGGGCGTTTACAATGAGCAGTTCTTC
CASSFRGGVYNEQFF
>TRBV6-2/TRBV6-3|many|.|TRBJ1-5
TGTGCCAGCAGTGCCAGCGAGGGGGGTCAGCCCCAGCATTTT
CASSASEGGQPQHF
>TRBV12-3/TRBV12-4|many|.|TRBJ1-4
TGTGCCAGCAGTTTGACCGCCCCAAATGAAAAACTGTTTTTT
CASSLTAPNEKLFF
>TRBV5-1|many|.|TRBJ2-1
TGCGCCAGCAGCTTGCAGGCTACCAATGAGCAGTTCTTC
CASSLQATNEQFF
>TRBV27|many|.|TRBJ2-5
TGTGCCAGCAGTTTATCGGGCAGGGGCGCGGGGACCCAGTACTTC
CASSLSGRGAGTQYF
>TRBV7-3|many|.|TRBJ2-6
TGTGCCAGCAGCTTAGCAGGAGGTTCCTCTGGGGCCAACGTCCTGACTTTC
CASSLAGGSSGANVLTF
>TRBV7-9|.|.|TRBJ2-1
TGTGCCAGCAGCCGTTACGTGGACATTGTGAACGTCGATGAGCAGTTCTTC
CASSRYVDIVNVDEQFF
>TRBV27|many|TRBD1|TRBJ2-1
TGTGCCAGCAGTTTATCCGGACAGGGAATAAGCTCCTACAATGAGCAGTTCTTC
CASSLSGQGISSYNEQFF
>TRBV12-3/TRBV12-4|.|.|TRBJ1-1
TGTGCCAGCAGTCGACAGGCGGGTACTGAAGCTTTCTTT
CASSRQAGTEAFF
>TRBV28|many|.|TRBJ1-5
TGTGCCAGCAGGGGGGGGGTCAATCAGCCCCAGCATTTT
CASRGGVNQPQHF
>TRBV7-8|many|.|TRBJ2-6
TGTGCCAGCAGCTTAGGGGAAGCAGGGTCTGGGGCCAACGTCCTGACTTTC
CASSLGEAGSGANVLTF
>TRBV5-1|many|.|TRBJ2-3
TGCGCCAGCAGCCCCGAACCATCAGATACGCAGTATTTT
CASSPEPSDTQYF
>TRBV7-9|many|TRBD1|TRBJ1-1
TGTGCCAGCAGCTTACCTCGGACAGGGATCACTGAAGCTTTCTTT
CASSLPRTGITEAFF
>TRBV5-1|many|TRBD1|TRBJ2-2
TGCGCCAGCAGCTTGGACCCCCCGGGACAGGGCGTCGGGGAGCTGTTTTTT
CASSLDPPGQGVGELFF
>TRBV20-1|.|TRBD2|TRBJ2-7
TGCAGTGCTAGAGACCCCCTAGCGGATTCCTACGAGCAGTACTTC
CSARDPLADSYEQYF
>TRBV20-1|few|.|TRBJ2-3
TGCAGTGCGCCAGATCTAGCGACTAGCACAGATACGCAGTATTTT
CSAPDLATSTDTQYF
>TRBV6-2/TRBV6-3|many|.|TRBJ1-5
TGTGCCAGCAGACAGGGTAGCAATCAGCCCCAGCATTTT
CASRQGSNQPQHF
>TRBV7-8|.|TRBD1|TRBJ2-3
TGTGCCAGCAGCGAGACAGGGGGCTTATCAGATACGCAGTATTTT
CASSETGGLSDTQYF
>TRBV7-8|many|.|TRBJ2-7
TGTGCCAGCAGCTTAGCGGGCAGCCTCAACGAGCAGTACTTC
CASSLAGSLNEQYF
>TRBV10-3|many|.|TRBJ2-3
TGTGCCATCAGTCCAAGCGGAAGCACAGATACGCAGTATTTT
CAISPSGSTDTQYF
>TRBV9|many|.|TRBJ2-5
TGTGCCAGCAGCGTAGATAATGATCAAGAGACCCAGTACTTC
CASSVDNDQETQYF
>TRBV4-1|.|.|TRBJ1-5
TGCGCCAGCAGCCATTGGCCGATCAATCAGCCCCAGAATTTT
CASSHWPINQPQNF
>TRBV7-2|many|.|TRBJ2-1
TGTGCCAGCAGCTTAGGGTTGGTGGGAGTCTTC
CASSLGLVGVF
>TRBV4-3|.|.|TRBJ2-7
TGCGCCAGCAGCCAAGAGAGGGATTACGAGCAGTACTTC
CASSQERDYEQYF
>TRBV5-5|many|TRBD2|TRBJ2-2
TGTGCCAGCAGCCTATTAGCGGGGGGGACCGGGGAGCTGTTTTTT
CASSLLAGGTGELFF
>TRBV18|many|TRBD1|TRBJ2-7
TGTGCCAGCTCACCCGACAGGGACGAGCAGTACTTC
CASSPDRDEQYF
>TRBV4-3|many|.|TRBJ1-1
TGCGCCAGCAGCCAAGAAGTACGGCTGAACACTGAAGCTTTCTTT
CASSQEVRLNTEAFF
>TRBV24-1|many|TRBD1|TRBJ2-5
TGTGCCACCAGTGAACCGGGACAGGGCGGAGAGACCCAGTACTTC
CATSEPGQGGETQYF